The sequence of this TCR beta chain was determined in a study of Ad26.COV2.S vaccination and SARS-CoV-2 variants. Whole-study context: The Ad26.COV2.S arm of the COV1001 trial was where the donor was placed.

Notes on the study in general: People given the vaccine had a wider spike-specific TCR breadth than placebo recipients did. Vaccinees and placebo recipients showed similar non-spike TCR breadth.

Sequencing was performed with immunoSEQ multiplex PCR; in TCRdb, only in-frame clones are kept and a portion is missing. This sample has 300,000 to 500,000 clones, with more than 85% found just once. Germline CDR1 and CDR2: MNHEY and SVGAGI. V was trimmed by 0 bases and J by 5 bases, leaving 10 bases between them. The CDR3 has 15 residues. Concerning this clone itself: What it binds is not known.

Treatment indicated: about 20 received Ad26.COV2.S at low or high dose, single or two shots; about 5 received placebo; per-sample allocation not given. Sampling took place 63 days after the first vaccine or placebo injection. This specimen consisted of peripheral blood, obtained in a trial of Ad26.COV2.S vaccine versus placebo. This chain joins TRBV6-5 and TRBJ2-2; TRBD2 is a possible D gene (5 bases). The TCR was taken from a person aged 18-60 years who received the Ad26.COV2.S COVID-19 vaccine or a placebo. In nucleotides, the CDR3 is TGTGCCAGCAGTTACTCAGAGGCGGGTACCGGGGAGCTGTTTTTT. It translates to CASSYSEAGTGELFF.